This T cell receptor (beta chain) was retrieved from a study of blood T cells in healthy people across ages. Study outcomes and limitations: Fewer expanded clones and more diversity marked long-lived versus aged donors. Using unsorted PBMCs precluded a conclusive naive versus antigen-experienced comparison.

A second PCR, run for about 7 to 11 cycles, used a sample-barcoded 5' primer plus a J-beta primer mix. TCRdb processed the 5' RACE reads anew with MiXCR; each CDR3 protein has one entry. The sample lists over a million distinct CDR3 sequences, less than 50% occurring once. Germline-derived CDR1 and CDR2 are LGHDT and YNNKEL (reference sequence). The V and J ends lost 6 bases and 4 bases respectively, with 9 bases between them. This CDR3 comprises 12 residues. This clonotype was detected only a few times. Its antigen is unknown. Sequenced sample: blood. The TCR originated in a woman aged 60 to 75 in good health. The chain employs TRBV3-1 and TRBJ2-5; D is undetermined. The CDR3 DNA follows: TGTGCCAGCAGTACGAATGGAGAGACCCAGTACTTC. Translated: CASSTNGETQYF.